This T cell receptor beta chain was identified in a study of blood T cell repertoires in COVID-19. TCRdb keeps only in-frame clones here, not all; method: immunoSEQ multiplex PCR. The table has a few hundred thousand clones, about 88% seen once. After removal of 4 bases from V and 3 bases from J, the junction contained 4 bases not matched to a gene. Germline values: CDR1 SGHNT, CDR2 YENEEA. This CDR3 is built from 14 residues. Only a few counts were recorded for this clone. The receptor was derived from a woman between 18 and 29 years old who had been exposed to COVID-19. Source material: PBMCs or T cells enriched from blood (not recorded which). The V call is TRBV11-3, the J call TRBJ2-5; TRBD2 matches 8 bases. CDR3 loop: CASSSGLGKETQYF. CDR3 nucleotide sequence: TGTGCCAGCAGCTCGGGACTAGGGAAAGAGACCCAGTACTTC. Drawing the rest from reference TRBV11-3 and TRBJ2-5, the complete variable domain is EAGVVQSPRYKIIEKKQPVAFWCNPISGHNTLYWYLQNLGQGPELLIRYENEEAVDDSQLPKDRFSAERLKGVDSTLKIQPAELGDSAVYLCASSSGLGKETQYFGPGTRLLVL.